A single sample gave rise to the 7 T cell receptor beta chains below, sequenced in a study of blood T cell repertoires in COVID-19. Generated by immunoSEQ multiplex PCR, the TCRdb table keeps only in-frame clones and is missing some. The data contain 30,000 to 40,000 clones, about 80% of them singletons. The specimen was peripheral blood. These receptors all stem from an elderly man with acute or convalescent COVID-19.

This clone turned up a few times. The V call is TRBV7-8, the J call TRBJ2-7; 9 bases align to TRBD1. This CDR3 has 14 amino acids. Trimming took 5 bases from V and 7 from J; bases not matched to a gene: 9. Germline V gene sequence: CDR1 SGHVS, CDR2 FQNEAQ. The DNA of the CDR3 is TGTGCCAGCAGCCCAGTACAGGGGGCGAGGGAGCAGTACTTC. Amino acids: CASSPVQGAREQYF.

The V and J genes are TRBV19 and TRBJ2-5; possibly TRBD2 for D (7 bases). V was cut by 4 bases and J by 4 bases, with 22 bases left in between. The CDR3 length is 17 residues. Germline V CDR1 and CDR2: LNHDA, SQIVND (reference sequence). CDR3 residues: CASSSPQGGAIGETQYF. CDR3 bases: TGTGCCAGTAGTAGTCCCCAAGGGGGGGCGATAGGAGAGACCCAGTACTTC.

The CDR3 protein is CASSAALGATDTQYF. The CDR3 nucleotides are TGCGCCAGCAGCGCGGCCTTGGGGGCGACAGATACGCAGTATTTT. V usage is TRBV5-1 and J usage is TRBJ2-3, with a tentative D call TRBD1 (6 bases). This CDR3 region has 15 residues. Germline CDR1 SGHRS, CDR2 YFSETQ. With 4 bases removed from V and 3 bases from J, the gap between germline ends came to 15 bases.

J is TRBJ2-7 and V is TRBV27, with TRBD2 matching over 8 bases. The CDR3 extends over 13 amino acids. CDR1 and CDR2 (germline): MNHEY, SMNVEV (reference sequence). J gave up 6 bases and V 10 bases, and 11 bases lay outside the gene matches. The CDR3 DNA follows: TGTGCCACCCAGAGGCGTCGGGAGGGCGAGCAGTACTTC. Protein product: CATQRRREGEQYF.

V and J are TRBV30 and TRBJ1-3; D unclear. The CDR3 sequence is 14 residues long. V was clipped by 0 bases and J by 4 bases, with 10 bases between them. Germline-derived CDR1 and CDR2 are GTSNPN and SVGIG (reference sequence). The CDR3 bases are TGTGCCTGGAGTGTAGGCGGTTCGGGAAACACCATATATTTT. Protein product: CAWSVGGSGNTIYF.

CDR3 nucleotide sequence: TGTGCCAGCAGTTTCCTCACTGAAGCTTTCTTT. This encodes CASSFLTEAFF. This chain connects TRBV12-3 or TRBV12-4 to TRBJ1-1, with D unresolved. V was pared by 3 bases and J by 4 bases, with 3 bases between. The CDR3 spans 11 residues.

The chain joins TRBV29-1 to TRBJ2-7, with D possibly matching TRBD1 (6 bases). This CDR3 is 14 amino acids long. Germline V gene lookup returns CDR1 SQVTM and CDR2 ANQGSEA. The V end lost 4 bases, the J end lost 3 bases, and 16 bases lay between the germline ends. The chain's CDR3 is CSVGVVGAVYEQYF. CDR3 nucleotides: TGCAGCGTTGGTGTTGTGGGGGCGGTCTACGAGCAGTACTTC.